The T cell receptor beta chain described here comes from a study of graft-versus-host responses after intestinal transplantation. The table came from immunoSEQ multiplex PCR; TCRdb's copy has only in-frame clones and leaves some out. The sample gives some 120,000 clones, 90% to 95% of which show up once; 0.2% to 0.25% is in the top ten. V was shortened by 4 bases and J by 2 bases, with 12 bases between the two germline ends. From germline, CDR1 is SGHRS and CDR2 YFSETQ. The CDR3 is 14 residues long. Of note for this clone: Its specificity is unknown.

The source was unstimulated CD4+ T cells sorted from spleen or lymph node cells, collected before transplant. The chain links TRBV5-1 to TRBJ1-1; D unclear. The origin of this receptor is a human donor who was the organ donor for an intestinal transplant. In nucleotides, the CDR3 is TGCGCCAGCAGCCTCACGGACGCAAACACTGAAGCTTTCTTT. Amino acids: CASSLTDANTEAFF.